This is a list of T cell receptor beta chains from one sample in a study of CD4+ T cells in melanoma. TCRdb keeps only in-frame clones here, not all; method: immunoSEQ multiplex PCR. The sample lists some 12,000 clones, 67% seen once, with roughly an eighth in the top ten. Specimen: cells from a culture (not recorded whether cultured in vitro). The receptors originated from a human donor with melanoma. The CDR3 runs from the conserved cysteine through the conserved F or W. Each record gives: J gene, D gene, V gene, clone size, CDR3 DNA, CDR3 protein. The D gene is left open where the match is weak. A row's size may be missing; if present it is once, few, many or a size class.

J gene: TRBJ1-5
D gene: TRBD1
V gene: TRBV2
clone size: few
CDR3 DNA: TGTGCCAGCAGTCGACAGGGGGCCCGACAGCCCCAGCATTTT
CDR3 protein: CASSRQGARQPQHF

J gene: TRBJ1-5
D gene: .
V gene: TRBV30
clone size: .
CDR3 DNA: TGTGCCTGGAGTATTTCCCTTAGGAATCAGCCCCAGCATTTT
CDR3 protein: CAWSISLRNQPQHF

J gene: TRBJ2-7
D gene: TRBD1
V gene: TRBV7-3
clone size: .
CDR3 DNA: TGTGCCAGCAGCTTCAAAACGGGACAGGGGCCCTATAACCAGTACTTC
CDR3 protein: CASSFKTGQGPYNQYF

J gene: TRBJ1-1
D gene: .
V gene: TRBV5-1
clone size: .
CDR3 DNA: TGCGCCAGCAGCTTGGGACTGGACACTGAAGCTTTCTTT
CDR3 protein: CASSLGLDTEAFF

J gene: TRBJ2-1
D gene: TRBD1
V gene: TRBV5-1
clone size: .
CDR3 DNA: TGCGCCAGCAGCTCAGAGACAGGGCTAAGCTCCTACAATGAGCAGTTCTTC
CDR3 protein: CASSSETGLSSYNEQFF

J gene: TRBJ1-6
D gene: TRBD1
V gene: TRBV5-6
clone size: .
CDR3 DNA: TGTGCCAGCAGCTTGGACAGGGGGGAGGGCTCACCCCTCCACTTT
CDR3 protein: CASSLDRGEGSPLHF

J gene: TRBJ2-7
D gene: .
V gene: TRBV29-1
clone size: .
CDR3 DNA: TGCAGCGTTGGTTTCGGATCCTACGAGCAGTACTTC
CDR3 protein: CSVGFGSYEQYF

J gene: TRBJ1-6
D gene: .
V gene: TRBV19
clone size: .
CDR3 DNA: TGTGCCAGTAGTCCCCAGGGGTTACAGGGTAATTCACCCCTCCACTTT
CDR3 protein: CASSPQGLQGNSPLHF

J gene: TRBJ2-1
D gene: .
V gene: TRBV6-5
clone size: .
CDR3 DNA: TGTGCCATAAAGAAGGGGGGCTCCTACAATGAGCAGTTCTTC
CDR3 protein: CAIKKGGSYNEQFF

J gene: TRBJ1-2
D gene: .
V gene: TRBV9
clone size: .
CDR3 DNA: TGTGCCAGCAGCGAGAGGTTTGGGACGGCGGACCAGGGGGGCTACACCTTC
CDR3 protein: CASSERFGTADQGGYTF

J gene: TRBJ1-1
D gene: .
V gene: TRBV5-1
clone size: few
CDR3 DNA: TGCGCCAGCAGCTCCATGAGTGGACAGATGTACACTGAAGCTTTCTTT
CDR3 protein: CASSSMSGQMYTEAFF

J gene: TRBJ1-2
D gene: .
V gene: TRBV19
clone size: few
CDR3 DNA: TGTGCCAGTAACCCACAGGACCCGGTTCCTGGCTACACCTTC
CDR3 protein: CASNPQDPVPGYTF

J gene: TRBJ2-3
D gene: TRBD2
V gene: TRBV11-3
clone size: .
CDR3 DNA: TGTGCCAGCAGCCCGACTAGCGGGGGGGGCACAGATACGCAGTATTTT
CDR3 protein: CASSPTSGGGTDTQYF

J gene: TRBJ1-1
D gene: .
V gene: TRBV6-1
clone size: .
CDR3 DNA: TGTGCCAGCAGCGCCAAGCAGGGGCCTCAGCCTGAAGCTTTCTTT
CDR3 protein: CASSAKQGPQPEAFF

J gene: TRBJ2-6
D gene: TRBD2
V gene: TRBV19
clone size: .
CDR3 DNA: TGTGCCAGTAGGCCTGGGGGGGTCCGCTCTGGGGCCAACGTCCTGACTTTC
CDR3 protein: CASRPGGVRSGANVLTF

J gene: TRBJ2-1
D gene: .
V gene: TRBV11-3
clone size: .
CDR3 DNA: TGTGCCAGCAGCTTACGATCCAATGAGCAGTTCTTC
CDR3 protein: CASSLRSNEQFF

J gene: TRBJ1-5
D gene: .
V gene: TRBV30
clone size: .
CDR3 DNA: TGTGCCTGGAGCAAGGGGACACAACATGGGGGGAATCAGCCCCAGCATTTT
CDR3 protein: CAWSKGTQHGGNQPQHF

J gene: TRBJ2-7
D gene: .
V gene: TRBV20-1
clone size: .
CDR3 DNA: TGCAGTGCTAGACAGGCCGGCGAGCAGTACTTC
CDR3 protein: CSARQAGEQYF

J gene: TRBJ2-7
D gene: TRBD1
V gene: TRBV6-1
clone size: .
CDR3 DNA: TGTGCCAGCAGTGACCGCGGACAGGGGTTCACCTACGAGCAGTACTTC
CDR3 protein: CASSDRGQGFTYEQYF

J gene: TRBJ1-3
D gene: .
V gene: TRBV7-2
clone size: once
CDR3 DNA: TGTGCCAGCACCTTCACCGCTTCTGGAAACACCATATATTTT
CDR3 protein: CASTFTASGNTIYF

J gene: TRBJ1-5
D gene: .
V gene: TRBV6-5
clone size: .
CDR3 DNA: TGTGCCAGCAGTTCCGGGAGTGGAGGCAATCAGCCCCAGCATTTT
CDR3 protein: CASSSGSGGNQPQHF

J gene: TRBJ2-5
D gene: .
V gene: TRBV5-1
clone size: .
CDR3 DNA: TGCGCCAGCAGCCAAACACTCGGCCAAGAGACCCAGTACTTC
CDR3 protein: CASSQTLGQETQYF

J gene: TRBJ2-7
D gene: .
V gene: TRBV18
clone size: .
CDR3 DNA: TGTGCCAGCTCACCACCGGGGAGGAGCGAGCAGTACTTC
CDR3 protein: CASSPPGRSEQYF

J gene: TRBJ1-2
D gene: .
V gene: TRBV6-5
clone size: .
CDR3 DNA: TGTGCCAGCAGTACGTGGGGCGAGAGGGATGGCTACACCTTC
CDR3 protein: CASSTWGERDGYTF

J gene: TRBJ2-5
D gene: TRBD2
V gene: TRBV7-6
clone size: .
CDR3 DNA: TGTGCCAGCAGCCTCGGACTAGCGGAGACCCAGTACTTC
CDR3 protein: CASSLGLAETQYF

J gene: TRBJ2-5
D gene: .
V gene: TRBV4-2
clone size: .
CDR3 DNA: TGTGCCAGCAGCCCACTGGCGGCCGGCGGAGAGACCCAGTACTTC
CDR3 protein: CASSPLAAGGETQYF

J gene: TRBJ2-1
D gene: TRBD2
V gene: TRBV7-3
clone size: few
CDR3 DNA: TGTGCCAGCAGCTTAACTAGCGGGGCCTCGGGTGAGCAGTTCTTC
CDR3 protein: CASSLTSGASGEQFF

J gene: TRBJ1-2
D gene: .
V gene: TRBV25-1
clone size: .
CDR3 DNA: TGTGCCAGCAGTCAGGGCCACTATGGCTACACCTTC
CDR3 protein: CASSQGHYGYTF

J gene: TRBJ2-3
D gene: .
V gene: TRBV7-3
clone size: .
CDR3 DNA: TGTGCCAGCAGCTTAAGGGGCAGGGGTGATACGCAGTATTTT
CDR3 protein: CASSLRGRGDTQYF

J gene: TRBJ2-7
D gene: .
V gene: TRBV14
clone size: few
CDR3 DNA: TGTGCCAGCAGCCTGCAGGGGATCGCCTACGAGCAGTACTTC
CDR3 protein: CASSLQGIAYEQYF

J gene: TRBJ1-5
D gene: .
V gene: TRBV4-1
clone size: once
CDR3 DNA: TGCGCCAGCAGCCCGATCTACAGGGATCAGCCCCAGCATTTT
CDR3 protein: CASSPIYRDQPQHF

J gene: TRBJ2-7
D gene: .
V gene: TRBV5-5
clone size: .
CDR3 DNA: TGTGCCAGCAGCTTGTTTGGTAGGGACTACGAGCAGTACTTC
CDR3 protein: CASSLFGRDYEQYF

J gene: TRBJ2-7
D gene: .
V gene: TRBV2
clone size: .
CDR3 DNA: TGTGCCAGCATGGCGGACAGAGTAACCTACGAGCAGTACTTC
CDR3 protein: CASMADRVTYEQYF

J gene: TRBJ2-7
D gene: .
V gene: TRBV4-2
clone size: .
CDR3 DNA: TGTGCCAGCAGCCAAGAGTCGTGGGGGTTCCGGGCCTCCTACGAGCAGTACTTC
CDR3 protein: CASSQESWGFRASYEQYF

J gene: TRBJ1-1
D gene: .
V gene: TRBV29-1
clone size: .
CDR3 DNA: TGCAGCGTTGCCAGGTGGGGCACTGAAGCTTTCTTT
CDR3 protein: CSVARWGTEAFF

J gene: TRBJ1-6
D gene: .
V gene: TRBV4-1
clone size: .
CDR3 DNA: TGCGCCAGCAGCCAAGCGGTAGGGCTCGCCTATAATTCACCCCTCCACTTT
CDR3 protein: CASSQAVGLAYNSPLHF